Listed here are 9 T cell receptor beta chains from one sample, sequenced in a study of CD4 and CD8 cells across lung adenocarcinoma regions. One entry per CDR3 protein results from TCRdb running MiXCR on the PCR reads. Here the sample spans around 6,800 distinct CDR3 sequences, around 50% being singletons. The source material was CD8+ T cells from the center of a lung tumor. Receptor source: a male donor with lung adenocarcinoma. The CD4 and CD8 labels of this study may be unreliable.

Ten or more counts support this clonotype. The rearrangement links TRBV27 to TRBJ2-3; a possible D gene is TRBD1 (6 bases). V lost 5 bases, J lost 1 base, and 7 bases lay in between. This CDR3 spans 13 amino acids. CDR1 MNHEY and CDR2 SMNVEV come from the germline V gene (reference sequence). The CDR3 loop reads CASSRQGTDTQYF. The DNA for the CDR3 is TGTGCCAGCAGTAGACAGGGCACAGATACGCAGTATTTT.

This clonotype has just a few counts. The gene calls are TRBV9 and TRBJ2-1, with 12 positions matching TRBD1. The CDR3 is 14 amino acids. CDR1 SGDLS and CDR2 YYNGEE come from the germline V gene. V lost 8 bases, J lost 6 bases, and 6 bases stayed unmatched. Written as DNA, the CDR3 is TGTGCCAGTTCTGGGACAGGGGGCGCCAATGAGCAGTTCTTC. Translation gives CASSGTGGANEQFF.

On this clonotype itself: At one boundary the junction diverges from the germline segment, which might be a read error. The chain has TRBV6-2 or TRBV6-3 and TRBJ2-5; TRBD2 is a possible D gene (6 bases). This CDR3 has 14 residues. Germline V CDR1 and CDR2: MNHEY, SVGEGT. This CDR3 reads CAGSDSRDQETQYF. CDR3 bases: TGTGCGGGCAGCGACTCGCGGGACCAAGAGACCCAGTACTTT.

This clonotype was recorded a few times. The chain recombines TRBV25-1 with TRBJ2-5; possible D gene TRBD2, 6 bases. The CDR3 extends over 12 amino acids. CDR1 and CDR2 (germline): MGHDK, SYGVNS. V was cut by 8 bases and J by 1 base, with 8 bases left in between. CDR3: CASGGTQETQYF. The CDR3 coding sequence is TGTGCCAGCGGCGGGACCCAAGAGACCCAGTACTTC.

V usage is TRBV6-1 and J usage is TRBJ1-1; 7 bases match TRBD1. The J segment lost 1 base and the V segment lost 5 bases, leaving 4 bases of the junction unmatched. Germline V gives CDR1 MNHNS, CDR2 SASEGT. This CDR3 is built from 14 residues. The CDR3 nucleotides are TGTGCCAGCAGTCGACAGGGATGGAACACTGAAGCTTTCTTT. Its translation: CASSRQGWNTEAFF.

The chain links TRBV27 to TRBJ2-4; D tentatively fits TRBD1 or TRBD2 (5 bases each). CDR3 length: 15 residues. The V end was cut by 6 bases, the J end by 12 bases, with 24 bases between. Per germline, CDR1 MNHEY and CDR2 SMNVEV (reference sequence). CDR3 sequence: CASSPKPGAKDTQYF. The CDR3 region has the DNA TGTGCCAGCAGCCCCAAGCCCGGGGCCAAAGATACTCAGTACTTC.

This clonotype was counted a few times. The J gene is TRBJ2-1, the V gene TRBV4-1; 10 nucleotides match TRBD2. The CDR3 runs to 18 residues. Germline V gene sequence: CDR1 MGHRA, CDR2 YSYEKL. Losses at the gene ends were 0 bases for V and 10 bases for J; bases not matched to a gene: 15. The CDR3 nucleotides are TGCGCCAGCAGCCAAGAAAAGAGGGGGACTAGCGTCTCCTACGAGCAGTTCTTC. This gives the protein CASSQEKRGTSVSYEQFF.

Remarks on this clonotype: The junction departs from germline at one end; a sequencing error may be responsible. This sequence joins TRBV27 and TRBJ2-4, with D maybe TRBD2 (6 bases). The CDR3 runs 14 residues. Germline CDR1 is MNHEY and CDR2 is SMNVEV (reference sequence). The CDR3 nucleotides read TGTGCCAGCTCCCTCGGCGGGGCCACAAACACGCAGTACTTT. Translation: CASSLGGATNTQYF.

The J gene is TRBJ2-3, the V gene TRBV6-1, with a tentative D call TRBD2 (5 bases). The CDR3 sequence is 12 residues long. Between the trimmed V and J ends, which lost 8 bases and 14 bases, there was a span of 20 bases. Germline values: CDR1 MNHNS, CDR2 SASEGT. CDR3 protein: CASGPAGELPYF. The DNA of the CDR3 is TGTGCCAGCGGCCCGGCTGGGGAGCTACCGTATTTT.